The following is a TCR beta chain sequence with its context. The antigen remains undetermined. V shed 6 bases and J shed 2 bases, with 15 bases lying between them. There are 15 residues in the CDR3. Germline lookup yields CDR1 SGHDT and CDR2 YYEEEE. These data originate in a study of T cells after yellow fever vaccination. Study-level background: The authors prepared low-cell-number fractions using SMART-Seq v4 Ultra Low Input. Study-wide findings and caveats: After the booster, approximately 95% of CD4 and about nine tenths of CD8 primary-response clones were re-detected. Relatively few clonotypes were ones that appeared in both CD4 and CD8 compartments.

Synthesis of TCR cDNA relied on 5'RACE template switching, which attached a universal primer site and UMIs. Each CDR3 protein is one row after TCRdb ran MiXCR on the 5' RACE reads. The table lists 100,000 to 150,000 distinct CDR3 sequences, 7.5% to 10% of them singletons. The specimen was CD8+ T cells sorted from PBMCs, collected on the day of the yellow fever booster vaccination. The V gene is TRBV5-6, the J gene TRBJ1-5; D is unclear. The sequence derives from a man younger than 35 who received the YFV17D yellow fever vaccine. In DNA form, the CDR3 reads TGTGCCAGCACCCGGGGAGAATGGGGCAATCAGCCCCAGCATTTT. Amino acid sequence: CASTRGEWGNQPQHF. The variable domain in full, completed from reference TRBV5-6 and TRBJ1-5, reads DAGVTQSPTHLIKTRGQQVTLRCSPKSGHDTVSWYQQALGQGPQFIFQYYEEEERQRGNFPDRFSGHQFPNYSSELNVNALLLGDSALYLCASTRGEWGNQPQHFGDGTRLSIL.